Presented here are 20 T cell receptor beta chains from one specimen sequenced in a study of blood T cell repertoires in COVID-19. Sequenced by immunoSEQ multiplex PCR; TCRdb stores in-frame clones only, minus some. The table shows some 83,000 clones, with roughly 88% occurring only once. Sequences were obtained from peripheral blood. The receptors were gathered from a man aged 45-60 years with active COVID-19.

The CDR3: CASSQGLAQLGQYF. CDR3 DNA: TGTGCCAGCAGCCAAGGGCTAGCGCAGCTGGGGCAGTACTTC. V gene TRBV3-1 (or the pseudogene TRBV3-2) combines with J gene TRBJ2-7, with a possible D match to TRBD2 (6 bases). The CDR3 sequence is 14 residues long. Germline CDR1 LGHDT, CDR2 YNNKEL (reference sequence). The V gene lost 1 base and the J gene lost 9 bases, with 16 bases spanning the gap.

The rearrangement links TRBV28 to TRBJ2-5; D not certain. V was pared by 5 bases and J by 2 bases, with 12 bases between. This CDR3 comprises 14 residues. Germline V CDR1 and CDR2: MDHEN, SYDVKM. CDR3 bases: TGTGCCAGCAGTCCCCCGAACTGGCAAGAGACCCAGTACTTC. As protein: CASSPPNWQETQYF.

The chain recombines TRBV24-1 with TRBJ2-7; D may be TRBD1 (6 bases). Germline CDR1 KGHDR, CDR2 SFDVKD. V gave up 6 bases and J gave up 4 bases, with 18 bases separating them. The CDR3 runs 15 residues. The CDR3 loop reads CATSSGTDQGYEQYF. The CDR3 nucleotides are TGTGCCACCAGTTCCGGGACGGACCAGGGGTACGAGCAGTACTTC.

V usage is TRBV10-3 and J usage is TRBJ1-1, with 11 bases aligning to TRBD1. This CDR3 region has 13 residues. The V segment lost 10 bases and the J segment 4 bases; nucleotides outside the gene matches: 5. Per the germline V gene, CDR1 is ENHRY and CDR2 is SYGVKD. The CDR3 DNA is TGTGCCAGCCAGGGACAGGGGGGCACTGAAGCTTTCTTT. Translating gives CASQGQGGTEAFF.

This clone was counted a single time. CDR3 nucleotides: TGTGCCAGCAGCCAAGCGGGTTACGAGCAGTACTTC. This translates into CASSQAGYEQYF. The genes are TRBV7-9 and TRBJ2-7; D possibly corresponds to TRBD2 (6 bases). Per the germline V gene, CDR1 is SEHNR and CDR2 is FQNEAQ (reference sequence). V lost 5 bases, J lost 4 bases, and 9 bases lay in between. This CDR3 contains 12 residues.

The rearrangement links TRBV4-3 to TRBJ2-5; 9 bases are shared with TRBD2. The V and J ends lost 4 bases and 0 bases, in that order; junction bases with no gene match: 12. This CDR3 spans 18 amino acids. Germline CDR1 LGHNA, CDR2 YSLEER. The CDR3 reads CASSRAPAGGTYQETQYF. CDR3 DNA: TGCGCCAGCAGCCGAGCCCCAGCGGGGGGAACGTACCAAGAGACCCAGTACTTC.

The CDR3 nucleotides are TGTGCCAGCAGCTCCTCTGGGGCGCCGGAGACCCAGTACTTC. This codes for CASSSSGAPETQYF. The genes are TRBV3-1 (or the pseudogene TRBV3-2) and TRBJ2-5, with TRBD1 as a possible D gene (5 bases). This CDR3 spans 14 amino acids. With 5 bases removed from V and 5 bases from J, the gap between germline ends came to 15 bases. CDR1 is LGHDT and CDR2 is YNNKEL in the germline V gene (reference sequence).

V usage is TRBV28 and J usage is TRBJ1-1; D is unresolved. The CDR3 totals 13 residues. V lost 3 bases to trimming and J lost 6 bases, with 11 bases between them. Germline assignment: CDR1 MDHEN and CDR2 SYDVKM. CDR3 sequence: CASSLKSPPEAFF. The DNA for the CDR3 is TGTGCCAGCAGTTTGAAGAGTCCCCCTGAAGCTTTCTTT.

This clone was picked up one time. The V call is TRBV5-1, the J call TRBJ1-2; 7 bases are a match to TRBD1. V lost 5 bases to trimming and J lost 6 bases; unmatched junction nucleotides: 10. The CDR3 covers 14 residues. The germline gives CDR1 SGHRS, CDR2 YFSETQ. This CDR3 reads CASSSATGDDGYTF. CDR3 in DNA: TGCGCCAGCAGTTCTGCCACAGGGGACGATGGCTACACCTTC.

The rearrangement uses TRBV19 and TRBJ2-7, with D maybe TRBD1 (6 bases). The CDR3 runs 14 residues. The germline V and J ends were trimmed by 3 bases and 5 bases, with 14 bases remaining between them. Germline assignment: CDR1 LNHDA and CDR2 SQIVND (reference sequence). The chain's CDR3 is CASSMQGPWDEQYF. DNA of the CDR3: TGTGCCAGTAGTATGCAGGGGCCTTGGGACGAGCAGTACTTC.

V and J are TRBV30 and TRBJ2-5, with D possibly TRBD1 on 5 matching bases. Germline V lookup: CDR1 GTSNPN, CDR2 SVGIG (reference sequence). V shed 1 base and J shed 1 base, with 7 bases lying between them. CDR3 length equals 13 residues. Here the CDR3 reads CAWSGRAQETQYF. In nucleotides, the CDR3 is TGTGCCTGGAGTGGCAGGGCCCAAGAGACCCAGTACTTC. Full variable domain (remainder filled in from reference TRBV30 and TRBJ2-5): SQTIHQWPATLVQPVGSPLSLECTVEGTSNPNLYWYRQAAGRGLQLLFYSVGIGQISSEVPQNLSASRPQDRQFILSSKKLLLSDSGFYLCAWSGRAQETQYFGPGTRLLVL.

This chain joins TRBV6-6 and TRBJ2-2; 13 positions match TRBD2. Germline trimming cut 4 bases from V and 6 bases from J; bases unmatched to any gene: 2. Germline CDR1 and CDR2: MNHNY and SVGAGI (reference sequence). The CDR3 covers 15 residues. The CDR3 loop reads CASSSGLAGAGELFF. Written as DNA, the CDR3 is TGTGCCAGCAGTTCCGGACTAGCGGGGGCCGGGGAGCTGTTTTTT.

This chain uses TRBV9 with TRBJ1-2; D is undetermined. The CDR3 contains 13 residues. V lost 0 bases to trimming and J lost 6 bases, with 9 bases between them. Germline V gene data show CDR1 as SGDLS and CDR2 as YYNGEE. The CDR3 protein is CASSVGYQNGYTF. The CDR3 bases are TGTGCCAGCAGCGTAGGATACCAGAATGGCTACACCTTC.

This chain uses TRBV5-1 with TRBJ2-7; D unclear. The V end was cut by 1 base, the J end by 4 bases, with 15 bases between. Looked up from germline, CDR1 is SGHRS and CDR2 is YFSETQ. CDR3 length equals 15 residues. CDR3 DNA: TGCGCCAGCAGCTTGAGCCAGGCCTTCGGTTACGAGCAGTACTTC. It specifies CASSLSQAFGYEQYF.

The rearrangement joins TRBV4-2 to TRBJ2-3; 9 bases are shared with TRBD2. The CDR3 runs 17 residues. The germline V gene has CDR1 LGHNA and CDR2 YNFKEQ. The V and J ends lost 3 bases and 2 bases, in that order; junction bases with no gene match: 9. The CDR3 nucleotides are TGTGCCAGCAGCCAGGAACCGAGCGGGGGGCACACAGATACGCAGTATTTT. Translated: CASSQEPSGGHTDTQYF.

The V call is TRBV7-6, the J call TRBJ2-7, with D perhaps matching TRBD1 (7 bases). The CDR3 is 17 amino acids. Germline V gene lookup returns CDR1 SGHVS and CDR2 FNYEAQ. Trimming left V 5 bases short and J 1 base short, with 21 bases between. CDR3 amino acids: CASSRGTYAGGSYEQYF. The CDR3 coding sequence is TGTGCCAGCAGCCGGGGGACGTACGCAGGGGGTTCCTACGAGCAGTACTTC.

For the CDR3, the DNA is TGTGCCAGCACACCAGGGGAGTTCGGCTATGGCTACACCTTC. This sequence encodes CASTPGEFGYGYTF. The gene calls are TRBV2 and TRBJ1-2, with a tentative D call TRBD1 (6 bases). The CDR3 is made up of 14 amino acids. CDR1 and CDR2 (germline): SNHLY, FYNNEI. Trimming took 7 bases from V and 4 from J, leaving 16 bases between them.

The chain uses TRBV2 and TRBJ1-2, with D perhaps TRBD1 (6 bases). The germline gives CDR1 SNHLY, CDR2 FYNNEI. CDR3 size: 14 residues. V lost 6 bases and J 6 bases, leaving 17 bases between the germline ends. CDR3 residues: CASRDPQGYDGYTF. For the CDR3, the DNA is TGTGCCAGCAGGGATCCGCAGGGGTACGATGGCTACACCTTC. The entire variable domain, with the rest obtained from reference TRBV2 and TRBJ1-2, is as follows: EPEVTQTPSHQVTQMGQEVILRCVPISNHLYFYWYRQILGQKVEFLVSFYNNEISEKSEIFDDQFSVERPDGSNFTLKIRSTKLEDSAMYFCASRDPQGYDGYTFGSGTRLTVV.

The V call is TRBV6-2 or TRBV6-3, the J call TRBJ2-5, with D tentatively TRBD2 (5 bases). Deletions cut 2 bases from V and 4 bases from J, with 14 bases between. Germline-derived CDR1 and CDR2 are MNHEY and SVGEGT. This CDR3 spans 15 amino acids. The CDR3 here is CASSYLSLASETQYF. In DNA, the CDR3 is TGTGCCAGCAGTTACCTATCGCTAGCTTCAGAGACCCAGTACTTC.

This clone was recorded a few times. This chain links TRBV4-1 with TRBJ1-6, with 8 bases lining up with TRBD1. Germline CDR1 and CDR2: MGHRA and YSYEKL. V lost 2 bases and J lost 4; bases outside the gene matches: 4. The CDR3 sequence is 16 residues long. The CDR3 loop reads CASSQTTGAYNSPLHF. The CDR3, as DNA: TGCGCCAGCAGCCAAACGACAGGGGCTTATAATTCACCCCTCCACTTT.